This T cell receptor (beta chain) was sequenced for a study of patients and donors after allogeneic stem cell transplantation. The trim removed 7 bases at V and 4 bases at J, leaving 8 bases unmatched. Germline values: CDR1 SQVTM, CDR2 ANQGSEA. The CDR3 contains 13 residues. This clonotype was recorded a few times. TCRdb redid the calling of the RT-PCR reads with MiXCR, one entry per CDR3 protein. The sample lists hundreds of thousands of distinct CDR3 sequences, around 15% occurring once. Sequencing was performed on blood, either unsorted or a sorted T cell fraction (not recorded which). The receptor was derived from a human donor who was either an allogeneic HSCT recipient or a stem cell or donor lymphocyte infusion donor (not recorded which). It is not recorded whose cells these are; they may come from a transplant donor. This rearrangement joins TRBV29-1 to TRBJ2-3; TRBD2 matches at 7 bases. CDR3 nucleotide sequence: TGCAGCGCGACTAGCCGGGGTGCAGATACGCAGTATTTT. Translated: CSATSRGADTQYF.